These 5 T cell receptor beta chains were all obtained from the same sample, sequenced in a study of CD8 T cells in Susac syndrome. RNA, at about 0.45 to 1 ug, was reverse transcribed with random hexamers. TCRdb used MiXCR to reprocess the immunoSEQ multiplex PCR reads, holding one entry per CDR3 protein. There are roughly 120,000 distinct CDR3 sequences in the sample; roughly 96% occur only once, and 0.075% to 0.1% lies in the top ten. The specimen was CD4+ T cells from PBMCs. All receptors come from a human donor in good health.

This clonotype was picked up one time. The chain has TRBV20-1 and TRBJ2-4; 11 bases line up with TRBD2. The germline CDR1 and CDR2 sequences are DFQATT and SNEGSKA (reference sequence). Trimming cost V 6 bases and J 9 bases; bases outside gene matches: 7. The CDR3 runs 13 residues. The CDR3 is CSARLAGIGIQYF. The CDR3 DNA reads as TGCAGTGCCCGACTAGCGGGAATCGGCATTCAGTACTTC.

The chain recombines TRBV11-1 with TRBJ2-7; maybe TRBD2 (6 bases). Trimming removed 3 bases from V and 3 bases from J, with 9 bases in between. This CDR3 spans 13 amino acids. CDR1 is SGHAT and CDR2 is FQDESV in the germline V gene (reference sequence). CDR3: CASSLGLRYEQYF. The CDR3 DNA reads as TGTGCCAGCAGCTTGGGACTCCGCTACGAGCAGTACTTC.

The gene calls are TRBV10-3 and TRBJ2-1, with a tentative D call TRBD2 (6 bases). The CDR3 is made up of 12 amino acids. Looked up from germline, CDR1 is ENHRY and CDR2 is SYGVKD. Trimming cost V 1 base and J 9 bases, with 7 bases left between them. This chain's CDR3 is CAISEWGVEQFF. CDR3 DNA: TGTGCCATCAGTGAGTGGGGGGTTGAGCAGTTCTTC.

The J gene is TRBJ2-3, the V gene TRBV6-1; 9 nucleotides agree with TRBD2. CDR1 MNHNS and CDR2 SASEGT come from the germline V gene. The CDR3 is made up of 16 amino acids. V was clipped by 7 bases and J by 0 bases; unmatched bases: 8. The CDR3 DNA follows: TGTGCCAGCATCGCTAGCGGGAACCCTAGCACAGATACGCAGTATTTT. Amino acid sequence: CASIASGNPSTDTQYF.

CDR3 sequence: CASSLVIGPQETQYF. CDR3 in DNA: TGTGCCAGCAGCTTAGTTATCGGCCCGCAAGAGACCCAGTACTTC. V usage is TRBV7-2 and J usage is TRBJ2-5; D not certain. Trimming pared 1 base from V and 2 bases from J, leaving 11 bases between. The CDR3 has 15 amino acids. Germline CDR1 is SGHTA and CDR2 is FQGNSA.